This paragraph reports one T cell receptor (beta chain). This sample stems from a study of monozygotic twins with inflammatory bowel disease. cDNA was made in eight separate reactions per sample. Two nested PCRs, run for roughly 17 and 9 cycles, were applied to TCRalpha and TCRbeta cDNA. Using the 5' RACE reads, TCRdb records one entry per CDR3 protein without DNA. This sample's table reports 190,000 or so distinct CDR3 sequences. This CDR3 has 14 residues. Germline-derived CDR1 and CDR2 are SGHRS and YFSETQ. This receptor was taken from a human donor with ulcerative colitis or Crohn's disease, or a healthy co-twin of an affected twin (not recorded which). The sample was blood. V is TRBV5-1 and J is TRBJ1-1; TCRdb lists TRBD1, though no DNA is available to test this call. CDR3 sequence reads: CASATRGGNTEAFF.